The rows below give T cell receptor beta chains drawn from one sample of a study of shared clonotypes between healthy human individuals. Profiled with immunoSEQ multiplex PCR; TCRdb holds only in-frame clones, not every one. The sample yields under 850,000 clones, 55% to 75% seen once. Input material: memory CD4+ T cells sorted from blood. All receptors derive from a woman under 40 in good health. CDR3s include the opening cysteine and the closing phenylalanine or tryptophan. Each record gives: V gene, J gene, clone size, D gene, CDR3 protein, CDR3 DNA. A D gene is named only where the DNA matches it firmly. Clone size is given for some rows only: seen once, a few or many times, or a class if the clone is expanded.

TRBV18	TRBJ2-1	-	TRBD2	CASSWLADSSYNEQFF	TGTGCCAGCTCATGGCTAGCGGATAGCTCCTACAATGAGCAGTTCTTC
TRBV5-1	TRBJ2-1	-	-	CASMRDRSGNEQFF	TGCGCCAGCATGAGGGACCGATCAGGGAATGAGCAGTTCTTC
TRBV2	TRBJ2-7	few	-	CAAPPTAEPYEQYF	TGTGCCGCTCCTCCCACGGCGGAGCCCTACGAGCAGTACTTC
TRBV7-9	TRBJ1-1	-	-	CASSGQSANTEAFF	TGTGCCAGCAGCGGACAGAGTGCGAACACTGAAGCTTTCTTT
TRBV4-2	TRBJ1-1	-	-	CASSPRGTEAFF	TGTGCCAGCAGCCCGAGGGGAACTGAAGCTTTCTTT
TRBV11-2	TRBJ1-2	-	TRBD1	CASSLDRGHGYTF	TGTGCCAGCAGCTTGGACAGGGGGCACGGCTACACCTTC
TRBV10-3	TRBJ2-1	-	TRBD2	CAISETGLAYNEQFF	TGTGCCATCAGTGAGACGGGACTAGCCTACAATGAGCAGTTCTTC
TRBV28	TRBJ1-1	few	-	CASSLQTEAFF	TGTGCCAGCAGTCTTCAGACTGAAGCTTTCTTT
TRBV11-2	TRBJ2-3	-	-	CASSLDRDTDTQYF	TGTGCCAGCAGCTTAGATCGGGACACAGATACGCAGTATTTT
TRBV2	TRBJ2-7	-	TRBD1	CASSAGSGQGYEQYF	TGTGCCAGCAGTGCCGGATCGGGACAGGGCTACGAGCAGTACTTC
TRBV28	TRBJ1-5	-	-	CASSLSWLQAQHF	TGTGCCAGCAGTTTATCGTGGCTCCAAGCCCAGCATTTT
TRBV18	TRBJ1-1	-	TRBD1	CASSARGQLNTEAFF	TGTGCCAGCTCAGCACGGGGACAGCTGAACACTGAAGCTTTCTTT
TRBV28	TRBJ2-6	-	-	CASSLMRSRGGANVLTF	TGTGCCAGCAGTTTAATGCGGAGCCGCGGAGGGGCCAACGTCCTGACTTTC
TRBV5-4	TRBJ2-3	-	-	CASSSRTSGYTQYF	TGTGCCAGCAGCTCCCGAACCAGCGGTTACACGCAGTATTTT
TRBV6-5	TRBJ1-5	-	-	CASSQAGVGNQPQHF	TGTGCCAGCAGTCAGGCAGGGGTCGGCAATCAGCCCCAGCATTTT
TRBV5-4	TRBJ2-7	-	TRBD2	CASSLGLAGPYEQYF	TGTGCCAGCAGCTTGGGACTAGCGGGTCCCTACGAGCAGTACTTC
TRBV19	TRBJ1-1	-	-	CASSPMTDMNTEAFF	TGTGCCAGTAGTCCTATGACAGATATGAACACTGAAGCTTTCTTT
TRBV5-1	TRBJ2-7	once	-	CASSPNARAGQYF	TGCGCCAGCAGCCCAAATGCAAGGGCCGGGCAGTACTTC
TRBV7-2	TRBJ2-2	-	TRBD2	CASRTSGTTGELFF	TGTGCCAGCAGAACTAGCGGGACCACCGGGGAGCTGTTTTTT
TRBV6-1	TRBJ2-7	-	-	CASRATGTHEQYF	TGTGCCAGCAGAGCAACAGGGACCCACGAGCAGTACTTC
TRBV7-2	TRBJ2-1	-	TRBD2	CASNQRGSNEQFF	TGTGCCAGCAACCAGCGGGGGAGTAATGAGCAGTTCTTC
TRBV27	TRBJ2-7	-	TRBD2	CASRRGLAKGEQYF	TGTGCCAGCAGGAGGGGACTAGCCAAGGGTGAGCAGTACTTC
TRBV29-1	TRBJ2-5	-	TRBD1	CSVDSQGVETQYF	TGCAGCGTTGATAGTCAGGGGGTGGAGACCCAGTACTTC
TRBV7-7	TRBJ2-1	-	TRBD2	CASSTGLAGVGNEQFF	TGTGCCAGCAGCACCGGACTAGCGGGAGTAGGGAATGAGCAGTTCTTC
TRBV10-3	TRBJ2-7	-	TRBD1	CAISVDRNYEQYF	TGTGCCATCAGTGTGGACAGGAATTACGAGCAGTACTTC
TRBV28	TRBJ2-7	-	-	CASSTVGSRRSEQYF	TGTGCCAGCAGTACCGTAGGGAGCCGCAGGTCCGAGCAGTACTTC
TRBV2	TRBJ1-4	-	-	CASSEASRVGLRKLFF	TGTGCCAGCAGTGAAGCGTCGAGGGTGGGGCTGCGGAAACTGTTTTTT
TRBV30	TRBJ2-3	-	TRBD2	CAWDRTWTSGTTDTQYF	TGTGCCTGGGACCGGACTTGGACTAGCGGGACCACAGATACGCAGTATTTT
TRBV6-5	TRBJ2-7	-	-	CASSYSGTGDEQYF	TGTGCCAGCAGTTATTCCGGGACGGGGGACGAGCAGTACTTC
TRBV6-5	TRBJ1-2	few	-	CASSRTAHYGYTF	TGTGCCAGCAGTCGGACTGCCCACTATGGCTACACCTTC
TRBV2	TRBJ2-3	once	TRBD2	CASSELAGQDTQYF	TGTGCCAGCAGTGAACTAGCGGGACAGGATACGCAGTATTTT
TRBV18	TRBJ2-7	-	-	CASSPNRDSPYEQYF	TGTGCCAGCTCACCAAACCGGGACTCCCCCTACGAGCAGTACTTC
TRBV12-5	TRBJ1-1	few	-	CASGSDRFENYWGNTEAFF	TGTGCTAGTGGTTCTGACAGGTTTGAGAATTATTGGGGAAACACTGAAGCTTTCTTT
TRBV6-5	TRBJ2-6	-	-	CASRSTRSGANVLTF	TGTGCCAGCCGGAGTACCCGCTCTGGGGCCAACGTCCTGACTTTC
TRBV7-2	TRBJ2-1	-	-	CASSLHQGYNEQFF	TGTGCCAGCAGCTTACATCAGGGCTACAATGAGCAGTTCTTC
TRBV5-4	TRBJ2-1	-	TRBD1	CASSHRTGGRNEQFF	TGTGCCAGCAGCCACCGGACAGGGGGGCGGAATGAGCAGTTCTTC
TRBV18	TRBJ2-3	few	TRBD2	CASSPTLAGTDTQYF	TGTGCCAGCTCACCAACGCTAGCGGGTACAGATACGCAGTATTTT
TRBV28	TRBJ2-7	-	-	CASRRGILYEQYF	TGTGCCAGCAGGAGGGGAATCCTCTACGAGCAGTACTTC
TRBV9	TRBJ2-1	once	-	CASSPRTPPYNEQFF	TGTGCCAGCAGCCCCCGGACTCCGCCCTACAATGAGCAGTTCTTC
TRBV25-1	TRBJ1-1	-	-	CASSEPTRPQAEAFF	TGTGCCAGCAGTGAACCAACAAGGCCCCAGGCTGAAGCTTTCTTT
TRBV19	TRBJ2-6	-	-	CASSMLSSGANVLTF	TGTGCCAGTAGTATGTTGAGCTCTGGGGCCAACGTCCTGACTTTC
TRBV7-9	TRBJ2-5	-	-	CASSLERGGQETQYF	TGTGCCAGCAGCTTAGAACGTGGGGGGCAAGAGACCCAGTACTTC
TRBV11-3	TRBJ2-5	-	-	CASSSQETQYF	TGTGCCAGCAGCTCACAAGAGACCCAGTACTTC
TRBV10-3	TRBJ2-5	-	TRBD1	CATSPGTGISETQYF	TGTGCCACCAGTCCCGGGACAGGGATTAGTGAGACCCAGTACTTC
TRBV5-1	TRBJ2-2	once	TRBD2	CASSGLAGPNTGELFF	TGCGCCAGCAGCGGACTAGCGGGACCCAACACCGGGGAGCTGTTTTTT
TRBV2	TRBJ2-7	-	TRBD2	CASRGLAVPYEQYF	TGTGCCAGTCGAGGACTAGCGGTACCCTACGAGCAGTACTTC
TRBV13	TRBJ1-1	-	-	CASSLGRRWTEAFF	TGTGCCAGCAGCTTAGGCAGGCGATGGACTGAAGCTTTCTTT
TRBV25-1	TRBJ1-6	-	-	CASSEYEGPSSPLHF	TGTGCCAGCAGTGAATACGAGGGTCCCTCTTCACCCCTCCACTTT
TRBV15	TRBJ1-4	-	-	CATSRSATGTGEKLFF	TGTGCCACCAGCAGGTCAGCTACAGGGACGGGTGAAAAACTGTTTTTT
TRBV27	TRBJ2-2	medium-sized	-	CASNDRFSGELFF	TGTGCCAGCAATGACAGGTTCTCCGGGGAGCTGTTTTTT
TRBV28	TRBJ2-7	-	-	CASSSTPSYEQYF	TGTGCCAGCAGCAGCACTCCCTCCTACGAGCAGTACTTC
TRBV5-6	TRBJ1-1	once	-	CASRQMSTEAFF	TGTGCCAGCCGTCAGATGTCCACTGAAGCTTTCTTT
TRBV7-6	TRBJ2-5	-	TRBD1	CASSLPPTGGSETQYF	TGTGCCAGCAGCCTCCCACCGACAGGGGGCTCGGAGACCCAGTACTTC